This TCR beta chain is from a study of cytomegalovirus exposure and HLA in healthy donors. About this clone itself: Its target is not known.

Researchers ran the PCR with 60 Vbeta and 13 Jbeta primers. Produced via immunoSEQ multiplex PCR; TCRdb's table is partial and in-frame only. In the table there are 100,000 to 150,000 clones, under 85% of which are singletons. Study results and caveats: Later work found most CMV-associated TCR beta chains apparently HLA-restricted.

The sequenced sample was PBMCs. This TCR was sampled from a woman between 40 and 50 years old in good health and CMV-seropositive.

CDR3 sequence reads: CATSRDGTGGYQPQHF. In DNA form, the CDR3 reads TGTGCCACCAGCAGAGATGGAACAGGGGGGTATCAGCCCCAGCATTTT. The V gene is TRBV15, the J gene TRBJ1-5; TRBD1 matches at 8 bases. V was clipped by 0 bases and J by 5 bases; unmatched bases: 6. Germline-derived CDR1 and CDR2 are LNHNV and YYDKDF (reference sequence). This CDR3 comprises 16 residues. Full variable domain (remainder filled in from reference TRBV15 and TRBJ1-5): DAMVIQNPRYQVTQFGKPVTLSCSQTLNHNVMYWYQQKSSQAPKLLFHYYDKDFNNEADTPDNFQSRRPNTSFCFLDIRSPGLGDTAMYLCATSRDGTGGYQPQHFGDGTRLSIL.